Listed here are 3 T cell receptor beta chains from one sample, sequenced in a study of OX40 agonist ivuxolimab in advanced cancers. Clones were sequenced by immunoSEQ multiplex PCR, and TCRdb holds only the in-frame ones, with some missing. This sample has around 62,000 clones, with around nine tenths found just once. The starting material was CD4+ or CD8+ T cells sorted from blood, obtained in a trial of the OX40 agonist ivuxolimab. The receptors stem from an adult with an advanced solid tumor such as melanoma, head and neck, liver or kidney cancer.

The CDR3, as DNA: TGTGCCAGCAGCGGTTATGAGGAGCAGTTCTTC. Translation: CASSGYEEQFF. The chain has TRBV7-9 and TRBJ2-1; unclear D gene. Trimming shortened V by 5 bases and J by 10 bases, and 9 bases separated the two germline ends. Germline V lookup: CDR1 SEHNR, CDR2 FQNEAQ (reference sequence). The CDR3 loop spans 11 amino acids. Together with reference TRBV7-9 and TRBJ2-1, the CDR3 gives the full variable domain: DTGVSQNPRHKITKRGQNVTFRCDPISEHNRLYWYRQTLGQGPEFLTYFQNEAQLEKSRLLSDRFSAERPKGSFSTLEIQRTEQGDSAMYLCASSGYEEQFFGPGTRLTVL.

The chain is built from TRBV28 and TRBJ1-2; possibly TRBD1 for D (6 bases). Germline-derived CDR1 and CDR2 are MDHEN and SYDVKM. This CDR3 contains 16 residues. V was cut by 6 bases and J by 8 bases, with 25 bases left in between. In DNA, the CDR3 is TGTGCCAGCAGCGTACCCATATACAGGGAGGGGAAGGGCTACACCTTC. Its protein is CASSVPIYREGKGYTF.

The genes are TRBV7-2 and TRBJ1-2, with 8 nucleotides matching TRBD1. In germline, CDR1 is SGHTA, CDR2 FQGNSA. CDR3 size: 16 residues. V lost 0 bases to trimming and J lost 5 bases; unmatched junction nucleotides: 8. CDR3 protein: CASSLATGARVYGYTF. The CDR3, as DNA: TGTGCCAGCAGCTTAGCGACAGGGGCGAGGGTTTATGGCTACACCTTC.